This T cell receptor (beta chain) appears in the sequencing data of a study of Ad26.COV2.S vaccination and SARS-CoV-2 variants (dated by TCRdb to 2020 to 2022). As for the study more broadly: Vaccine-arm donors were drawn from COV1001, a multicentre, randomized, double-blind, placebo-controlled phase I-IIa trial of Ad26.COV2.S in healthy adults. Ad26.COV2.S was administered intramuscularly at 5 x 10^10 or 1 x 10^11 viral particles, either as a single shot or as two shots given 56 days apart. The specificity and breadth of SARS-CoV-2-reactive T cell receptors after Ad26.COV2.S vaccination were assessed by TCRbeta repertoire sequencing. Trial participants were randomized into five groups of five: low-dose or high-dose Ad26.COV2.S given once or twice, or placebo on both occasions. A total of about 30 samples were included in the TCR-sequenced set, comprising around 19 Ad26.COV2.S vaccine recipients, 5 placebo recipients and 8 SARS-CoV-2 convalescent individuals. Throughout the experiments and outcome assessment, investigators stayed blinded to trial group allocation.

The full study reports these points: It was noted by the authors that total T cell responses may have been underestimated by the TCR breadth and depth analyses. Comparable non-spike TCR breadth was observed between vaccine and placebo recipients, consistent with only spike being contained in the vaccine. The study was not powered to compare responses between vaccine doses or regimens. Higher spike-specific TCR breadth was observed in Ad26.COV2.S recipients than in placebo recipients (P = 0.0014). After vaccination, substantial breadth of spike-specific CD8+ and CD4+ T cell responses was reported.

V was cut back by 0 bases and J by 10 bases, leaving a gap of 18 bases between them. Reading from cysteine to phenylalanine, the CDR3 counts 14 amino acids. The DNA shown is the 42-base CDR3, in frame from base 1. CDR1 and CDR2 were assigned from the germline V gene (reference sequence) as GTSNPN and SVGIG. Sample treatment or condition, as interpreted from the label and publication: approximately 18 received Ad26.COV2.S at low or high dose, single or two shots; roughly five received placebo; per-sample allocation not given. For vaccine and placebo recipients, the sequenced repertoires came from samples collected on day 63 after the first injection. In Cohort 1b, 25 or so adults aged 18-55 years were enrolled at a single site in Boston, USA, between 29 July and 7 August 2020. Ad26.COV2.S was a replication-incompetent adenovirus type 26 vector that expressed a prefusion-stabilized SARS-CoV-2 spike protein derived from the original Wuhan strain.

TCRbeta CDR3 regions were sequenced with the immunoSEQ Assay. After extraction, genomic DNA underwent amplification by bias-controlled multiplex PCR, followed by high-throughput sequencing. The study's own analysis went as follows. To quantify the absolute abundance of every unique TCRbeta CDR3 region, sequences were collapsed and filtered. Usable DNA was measured by amplifying reference genes present in all nucleated cells, and TCRbeta template counts were normalized to that usable DNA to estimate T cell fraction. Repertoire TCRs were annotated as SARS-CoV-2-specific when V gene, CDR3 amino acid sequence and J gene were exactly matched to a known reactive TCR set. The reference SARS-CoV-2 TCR set was obtained from MIRA and was filtered for enrichment in COVID-19-positive ImmuneCODE repertoires, whereby public or cross-reactive TCRs were removed. Using the MIRA antigens, annotated TCRs were further analysed by specific ORF or by position within an ORF. Breadth was defined as annotated unique rearrangements over total unique productive rearrangements; depth was the summed frequency of those rearrangements. TCR breadth was compared between groups using two-sided Wilcoxon rank-sum tests. Imported from immuneACCESS, the table was reduced by TCRdb to in-frame sequences with V and J called. These copies leave out some clones; in studies compared against another copy, an unresolved V gene accounts for under half, and the cause of the remainder is not known. V, J and clone size were drawn from that table, and D and trimming were deduced from the DNA. Within this sample are about 480,000 clones, with approximately 88% of them counted one time only. About 13% of the sample is in the top ten clones.

As concerns this clone: Its antigen remains unidentified. The input lacks base qualities; no much larger clone sits a single base away.

The sequence was obtained from a person aged 18-65 years who received the Ad26.COV2.S COVID-19 vaccine or a placebo. The sequenced sample was peripheral blood, obtained in a trial of Ad26.COV2.S vaccine versus placebo. The chain is made from TRBV30 and TRBJ2-5; the D gene is perhaps TRBD2, on 5 matching bases. The CDR3 region reads CAWSVNRNTGSQYF. The DNA sequence is TGTGCCTGGAGTGTAAACAGAAACACGGGGAGCCAGTACTTC.